This entry lists 21 T cell receptor beta chains sequenced from one sample in a study of blood T cell repertoires in COVID-19. Profiled with immunoSEQ multiplex PCR; TCRdb holds only in-frame clones, not every one. The sample holds about 97,000 clones, approximately 92% seen once. Sequencing was done on a sample of peripheral blood. The receptors originated from a woman aged 45 to 65 with COVID-19, enrolled during active disease.

The chain recombines TRBV9 with TRBJ1-1, with D unresolved. Trimming cost V 0 bases and J 1 base, with 7 bases left between them. Germline V gene data show CDR1 as SGDLS and CDR2 as YYNGEE. This CDR3 contains 14 residues. The CDR3 here is CASSVAPSNTEAFF. The CDR3 region has the DNA TGTGCCAGCAGCGTAGCCCCCTCGAACACTGAAGCTTTCTTT.

This clone has more than one count but fewer than ten. The rearrangement joins TRBV29-1 to TRBJ1-2, with TRBD1 matching over 7 bases. The CDR3 is 12 amino acids. The V gene end was trimmed by 3 bases and the J gene end by 4 bases; junction bases not matched to a gene: 2. CDR1 SQVTM and CDR2 ANQGSEA come from the germline V gene. CDR3 in amino acids: CSVETGSYGYTF. For the CDR3, the DNA is TGCAGCGTTGAGACAGGGTCCTATGGCTACACCTTC.

The V and J genes are TRBV24-1 and TRBJ2-3, with 14 positions matching TRBD2. The CDR3 is 17 residues long. The junction had 3 bases not matched to a gene; V was cut back by 1 base and J by 4 bases. CDR1 KGHDR and CDR2 SFDVKD come from the germline V gene. The CDR3 sequence is CATSDFPGLAGADTQYF. Here the CDR3 DNA reads TGTGCCACCAGTGATTTTCCGGGACTAGCGGGGGCAGATACGCAGTATTTT.

This chain links TRBV29-1 with TRBJ1-2, with TRBD1 identical over 10 bases. The CDR3 length is 13 residues. Germline CDR1 reads SQVTM; CDR2 reads ANQGSEA. V dropped 5 bases and J dropped 6; count of bases not matched to a gene: 6. The CDR3 sequence is CSVWDRGSDGYTF. CDR3 nucleotides: TGCAGCGTTTGGGACAGGGGCTCGGATGGCTACACCTTC.

This sequence joins TRBV6-5 and TRBJ1-2; D unresolved. V shed 6 bases and J shed 7 bases, with 15 bases lying between them. The CDR3 covers 13 residues. Per germline, CDR1 MNHEY and CDR2 SVGAGI. The CDR3 here is CASRPELRGGYTF. The CDR3 coding sequence is TGTGCCAGCAGGCCCGAGCTTCGAGGTGGCTACACCTTC.

The chain joins TRBV5-1 to TRBJ1-1; 7 nucleotides line up with TRBD1. This CDR3 spans 14 amino acids. The trim removed 0 bases at V and 1 base at J, leaving 0 bases unmatched. CDR1 is SGHRS, CDR2 YFSETQ, per germline. CDR3 sequence reads: CASSLGDRNTEAFF. The CDR3 DNA sequence: TGCGCCAGCAGCTTGGGGGACAGGAACACTGAAGCTTTCTTT.

V usage is TRBV5-6 and J usage is TRBJ2-5; D might be TRBD2 (7 bases). Between the trimmed V and J ends, which lost 1 base and 5 bases, there was a span of 15 bases. Per the germline V gene, CDR1 is SGHDT and CDR2 is YYEEEE. This CDR3 is 15 amino acids long. CDR3 in DNA: TGTGCCAGCAGCTTGCGCGGCAGGGGAGGGGAGACCCAGTACTTC. This codes for CASSLRGRGGETQYF.

The chain joins TRBV5-3 to TRBJ2-7; D not resolved. TRBV5-3 is an ORF for which the function is uncertain. This CDR3 spans 10 amino acids. The V gene lost 5 bases and the J gene lost 3 bases, with 3 bases spanning the gap. The CDR3 DNA reads TGTGCCAGAAGTTACTACGAGCAGTACTTC. This encodes CARSYYEQYF.

J is TRBJ1-4 and V is TRBV6-6; D ambiguous. V shed 6 bases and J shed 0 bases, with 11 bases lying between them. This CDR3 is built from 15 residues. Per the germline V gene, CDR1 is MNHNY and CDR2 is SVGAGI (reference sequence). CDR3 nucleotide sequence: TGTGCCAGCAGCCTGGAGGGTTCAACTAATGAAAAACTGTTTTTT. This encodes CASSLEGSTNEKLFF.

The chain uses TRBV6-2 or TRBV6-3 and TRBJ2-1, with TRBD1 as a possible D gene (5 bases). Per germline, CDR1 MNHEY and CDR2 SVGEGT. V lost 5 bases and J lost 0, with 20 bases in between. This CDR3 region has 18 residues. For the CDR3, the DNA is TGTGCCAGCAGTGGTCGTGCGTATGGGGCCAGCTCCTACAATGAGCAGTTCTTC. Protein sequence: CASSGRAYGASSYNEQFF.

This clone was counted between two and nine times. V usage is TRBV3-1 (or the pseudogene TRBV3-2) and J usage is TRBJ1-2; TRBD1 aligns across 12 bases. The CDR3 has 15 amino acids. Per germline, CDR1 LGHDT and CDR2 YNNKEL (reference sequence). Unmatched junction bases numbered 7, after V lost 3 bases and J lost 8 bases. CDR3 amino acids: CASSHGTGGVPGYTF. The CDR3 DNA reads TGTGCCAGCAGCCACGGGACAGGGGGCGTACCCGGCTACACCTTC.

A single count supports this clone. V usage is TRBV21-1 and J usage is TRBJ1-3; no check of the table's D call, TRBD1, against the DNA was made. TRBV21-1 is reported as a pseudogene. CDR3 size: 17 residues. The CDR3 DNA reads TGTGCCAGCAGCAATGGTCAGGACAGGGGGCCGGAGAACACCATATATTTT. Translation: CASSNGQDRGPENTIYF.

This clone appeared a few times. The rearrangement uses TRBV7-9 and TRBJ1-1; D may be TRBD1 (5 bases). CDR3 size: 14 residues. Germline V gives CDR1 SEHNR, CDR2 FQNEAQ (reference sequence). V was cut by 5 bases and J by 12 bases, with 22 bases left in between. CDR3 nucleotides: TGTGCCAGCAGCCCACCAGGAGGGGCAGGCGGGCCTTTCTTT. This translates into CASSPPGGAGGPFF. Drawing the rest from reference TRBV7-9 and TRBJ1-1, the complete variable domain is DTGVSQNPRHKITKRGQNVTFRCDPISEHNRLYWYRQTLGQGPEFLTYFQNEAQLEKSRLLSDRFSAERPKGSFSTLEIQRTEQGDSAMYLCASSPPGGAGGPFFGQGTRLTVV.

This clone came up a few times. The chain uses TRBV7-9 and TRBJ1-2; TRBD1 matches at 8 bases. From germline, CDR1 is SEHNR and CDR2 FQNEAQ (reference sequence). CDR3 length: 14 residues. V lost 5 bases to trimming and J lost 8 bases; unmatched junction nucleotides: 10. CDR3 bases: TGTGCCAGCAGCCCCCGGGGAGACAGGGGCGGCTACACCTTC. This gives the protein CASSPRGDRGGYTF. Looking up the rest from reference TRBV7-9 and TRBJ1-2 gives the full variable domain: DTGVSQNPRHKITKRGQNVTFRCDPISEHNRLYWYRQTLGQGPEFLTYFQNEAQLEKSRLLSDRFSAERPKGSFSTLEIQRTEQGDSAMYLCASSPRGDRGGYTFGSGTRLTVV.

The chain joins TRBV27 to TRBJ2-7; 7 nucleotides agree with TRBD1. V shed 4 bases, J shed 3 bases, and the junction held 9 bases outside the gene matches. The CDR3 has 15 amino acids. CDR1 MNHEY and CDR2 SMNVEV come from the germline V gene (reference sequence). The CDR3 is CASSYAGQDFYEQYF. Here the CDR3 DNA reads TGTGCCAGCAGTTATGCCGGACAGGATTTCTACGAGCAGTACTTC.

The CDR3: CAWSVQVNTEAFF. The CDR3 DNA sequence: TGTGCCTGGAGTGTACAGGTGAACACTGAAGCTTTCTTT. The chain has TRBV30 and TRBJ1-1, with a weak D call TRBD1 (5 bases). The CDR3 covers 13 residues. The ends were cut back, 0 bases at V and 0 bases at J, with 5 bases in the middle. Germline V gene sequence: CDR1 GTSNPN, CDR2 SVGIG (reference sequence).

In its sample, this clone was seen once. This chain links TRBV24-1 with TRBJ2-2; TRBD1 matches 8 bases. The V and J ends lost 5 bases and 4 bases, in that order; junction bases with no gene match: 5. Germline loops: CDR1 KGHDR, CDR2 SFDVKD. The CDR3 sequence is 15 residues long. Written as DNA, the CDR3 is TGTGCCACCAGTGGACAGGGGCCGCGCACCGGGGAGCTGTTTTTT. Amino acid sequence: CATSGQGPRTGELFF.

The chain employs TRBV7-8 and TRBJ2-1, with TRBD2 identical over 8 bases. Losses at the gene ends were 0 bases for V and 0 bases for J; bases not matched to a gene: 13. This CDR3 spans 20 amino acids. Germline CDR1 SGHVS, CDR2 FQNEAQ. The CDR3 spells CASSLAASGWGSRSYNEQFF. For the CDR3, the DNA is TGTGCCAGCAGCTTAGCGGCTAGCGGGTGGGGAAGTCGCTCCTACAATGAGCAGTTCTTC.

The J gene is TRBJ2-5, the V gene TRBV28; TRBD1 aligns across 8 bases. The V and J ends lost 5 bases and 5 bases, in that order; junction bases with no gene match: 4. This CDR3 region has 13 residues. Germline V gene lookup returns CDR1 MDHEN and CDR2 SYDVKM. The CDR3 protein is CASSRDRRETQYF. Written as DNA, the CDR3 is TGTGCCAGCAGTCGGGACAGGAGGGAGACCCAGTACTTC.

This clone was seen just once. V and J are TRBV28 and TRBJ1-3, with 10 bases fitting TRBD1. The CDR3 is 16 residues long. J gave up 4 bases and V 4 bases, and 7 bases lay outside the gene matches. The germline gives CDR1 MDHEN, CDR2 SYDVKM. CDR3 bases: TGTGCCAGCAGTTCCTCAGGGACAGGGGACGGAAACACCATATATTTT. The encoded protein is CASSSSGTGDGNTIYF. The full variable domain, in which reference TRBV28 and TRBJ1-3 provide the parts outside the CDR3, is DVKVTQSSRYLVKRTGEKVFLECVQDMDHENMFWYRQDPGLGLRLIYFSYDVKMKEKGDIPEGYSVSREKKERFSLILESASTNQTSMYLCASSSSGTGDGNTIYFGEGSWLTVV.

The chain couples TRBV5-4 to TRBJ2-3; no clear D. This CDR3 spans 11 amino acids. Trimming took off 3 bases at V and 6 bases at J, with 5 bases between the two ends. From germline, CDR1 is SGHNT and CDR2 YYREEE (reference sequence). The CDR3, as DNA: TGTGCCAGCAGCTCCCAGGATACGCAGTATTTT. Protein product: CASSSQDTQYF. Together with reference TRBV5-4 and TRBJ2-3, the CDR3 gives the full variable domain: ETGVTQSPTHLIKTRGQQVTLRCSSQSGHNTVSWYQQALGQGPQFIFQYYREEENGRGNFPPRFSGLQFPNYSSELNVNALELDDSALYLCASSSQDTQYFGPGTRLTVL.